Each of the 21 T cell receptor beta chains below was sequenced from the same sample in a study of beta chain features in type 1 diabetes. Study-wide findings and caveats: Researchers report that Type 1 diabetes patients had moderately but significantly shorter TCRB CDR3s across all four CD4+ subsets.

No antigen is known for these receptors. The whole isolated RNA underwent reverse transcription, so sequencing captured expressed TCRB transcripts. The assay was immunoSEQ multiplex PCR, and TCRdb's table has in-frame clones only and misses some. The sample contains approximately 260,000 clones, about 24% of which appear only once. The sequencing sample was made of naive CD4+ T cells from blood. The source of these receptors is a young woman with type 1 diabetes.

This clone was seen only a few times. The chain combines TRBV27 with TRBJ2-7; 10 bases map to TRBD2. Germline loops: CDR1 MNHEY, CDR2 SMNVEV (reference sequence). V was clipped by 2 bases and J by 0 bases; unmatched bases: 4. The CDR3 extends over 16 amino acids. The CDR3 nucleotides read TGTGCCAGCAGTTTAACCGGGACTAGCGCCTCCTACGAGCAGTACTTC. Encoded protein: CASSLTGTSASYEQYF.

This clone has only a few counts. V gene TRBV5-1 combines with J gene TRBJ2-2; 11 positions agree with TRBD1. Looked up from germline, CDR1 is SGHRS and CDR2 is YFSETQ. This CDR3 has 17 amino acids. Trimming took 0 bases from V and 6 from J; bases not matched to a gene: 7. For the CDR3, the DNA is TGCGCCAGCAGCTTGGCCCCGGACAGGGGGCTTGCCGGGGAGCTGTTTTTT. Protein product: CASSLAPDRGLAGELFF.

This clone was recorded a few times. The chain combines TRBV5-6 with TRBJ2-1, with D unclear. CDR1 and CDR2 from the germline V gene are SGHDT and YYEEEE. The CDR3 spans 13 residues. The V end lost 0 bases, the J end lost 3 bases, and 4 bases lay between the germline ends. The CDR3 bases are TGTGCCAGCAGCTTGGGTCTCTACAATGAGCAGTTCTTC. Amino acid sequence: CASSLGLYNEQFF.

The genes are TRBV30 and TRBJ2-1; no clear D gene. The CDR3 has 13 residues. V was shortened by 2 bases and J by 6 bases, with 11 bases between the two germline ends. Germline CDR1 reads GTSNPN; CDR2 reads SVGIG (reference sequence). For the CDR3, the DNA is TGTGCCTGGAGTCCCCCCCCAGGCAATGAGCAGTTCTTC. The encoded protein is CAWSPPPGNEQFF.

The CDR3 loop reads CALRRAYNEQFF. The CDR3 DNA reads TGTGCCTTAAGGAGGGCCTACAATGAGCAGTTCTTC. The V gene is TRBV30, the J gene TRBJ2-1; maybe TRBD2 (6 bases). Germline values: CDR1 GTSNPN, CDR2 SVGIG (reference sequence). V lost 7 bases, J lost 2 bases, and 9 bases lay in between. This CDR3 contains 12 residues.

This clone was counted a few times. DNA for the CDR3: TGTGCCAGCATCCTTCCCAGGAATGCAGATGAGCAGTTCTTC. This sequence encodes CASILPRNADEQFF. This sequence joins TRBV7-8 and TRBJ2-1, with D unclear. Trimming left V 7 bases short and J 8 bases short, with 18 bases between. The CDR3 contains 14 residues. Per germline, CDR1 SGHVS and CDR2 FQNEAQ. The whole variable domain, remainder taken from reference TRBV7-8 and TRBJ2-1, is GAGVSQSPRYKVAKRGQDVALRCDPISGHVSLFWYQQALGQGPEFLTYFQNEAQLDKSGLPSDRFFAERPEGSVSTLKIQRTQQEDSAVYLCASILPRNADEQFFGPGTRLTVL.

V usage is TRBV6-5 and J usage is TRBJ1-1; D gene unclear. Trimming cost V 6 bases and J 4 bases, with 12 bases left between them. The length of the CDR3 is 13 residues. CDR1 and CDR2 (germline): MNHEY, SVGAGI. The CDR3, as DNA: TGTGCCAGCAGACGAGCGGTCGGCACTGAAGCTTTCTTT. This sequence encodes CASRRAVGTEAFF.

The CDR3 nucleotides read TGCAGCGTTCCTGGACAGGTGAACCATGAGCAGTTCTTC. Translated, it gives CSVPGQVNHEQFF. J is TRBJ2-1 and V is TRBV29-1; 7 bases are a match to TRBD1. The CDR3 totals 13 residues. CDR1 is SQVTM, CDR2 ANQGSEA, per germline. The V segment lost 5 bases and the J segment 8 bases; nucleotides outside the gene matches: 9.

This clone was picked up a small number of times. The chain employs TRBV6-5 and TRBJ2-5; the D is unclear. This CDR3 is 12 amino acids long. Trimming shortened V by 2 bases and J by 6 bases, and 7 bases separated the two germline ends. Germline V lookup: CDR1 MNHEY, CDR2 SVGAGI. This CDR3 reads CASSYAGQTQYF. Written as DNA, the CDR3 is TGTGCCAGCAGTTACGCTGGCCAGACCCAGTACTTC.

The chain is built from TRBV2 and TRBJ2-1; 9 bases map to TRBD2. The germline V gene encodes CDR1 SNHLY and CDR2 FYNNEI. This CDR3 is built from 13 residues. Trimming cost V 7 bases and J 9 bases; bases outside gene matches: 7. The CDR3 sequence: CASKASGMGEQFF. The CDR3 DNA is TGTGCCAGCAAGGCTAGCGGGATGGGTGAGCAGTTCTTC.

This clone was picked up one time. CDR3: CSVGSSGSRGEQFF. CDR3 bases: TGCAGCGTTGGTTCTAGCGGGAGTAGGGGTGAGCAGTTCTTC. The rearrangement links TRBV29-1 to TRBJ2-1; 10 bases align to TRBD2. The length of the CDR3 is 14 residues. The V and J ends lost 4 bases and 9 bases, in that order; junction bases with no gene match: 9. Germline V gives CDR1 SQVTM, CDR2 ANQGSEA.

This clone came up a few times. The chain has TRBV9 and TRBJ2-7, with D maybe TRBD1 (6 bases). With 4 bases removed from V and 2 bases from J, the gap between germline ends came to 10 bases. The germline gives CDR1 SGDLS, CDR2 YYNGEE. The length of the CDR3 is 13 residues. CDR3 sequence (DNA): TGTGCCAGCAGCAGGGGGTATCCCTACGAGCAGTACTTC. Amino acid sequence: CASSRGYPYEQYF. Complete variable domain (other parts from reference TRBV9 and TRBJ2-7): DSGVTQTPKHLITATGQRVTLRCSPRSGDLSVYWYQQSLDQGLQFLIQYYNGEERAKGNILERFSAQQFPDLHSELNLSSLELGDSALYFCASSRGYPYEQYFGPGTRLTVT.

CDR3: CSVRTGADTQYF. CDR3 sequence (DNA): TGCAGCGTGAGGACAGGGGCAGATACGCAGTATTTT. The chain couples TRBV29-1 to TRBJ2-3; 9 nucleotides line up with TRBD1. The V gene's germline CDR1 is SQVTM and CDR2 ANQGSEA. The CDR3 contains 12 residues. The trim removed 6 bases at V and 4 bases at J, leaving 2 bases unmatched.

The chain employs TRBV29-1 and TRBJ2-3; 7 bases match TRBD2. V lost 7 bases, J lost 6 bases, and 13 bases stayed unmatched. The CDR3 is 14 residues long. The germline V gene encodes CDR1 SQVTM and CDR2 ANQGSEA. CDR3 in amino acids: CSGTLWAGVDTQYF. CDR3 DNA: TGCAGCGGCACCTTGTGGGCGGGAGTTGATACGCAGTATTTT.

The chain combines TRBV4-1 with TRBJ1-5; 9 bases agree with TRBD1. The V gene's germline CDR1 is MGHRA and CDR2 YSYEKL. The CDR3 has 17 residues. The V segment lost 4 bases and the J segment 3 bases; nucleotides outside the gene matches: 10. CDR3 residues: CASSRFSRDRVNQPQHF. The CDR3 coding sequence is TGCGCCAGCAGCCGATTTTCCCGGGACAGGGTCAATCAGCCCCAGCATTTT.

CDR3 loop: CSAGSSVINEQFF. In nucleotides, the CDR3 is TGCAGCGCGGGATCTAGCGTCATCAATGAGCAGTTCTTC. This chain uses TRBV29-1 with TRBJ2-1, with TRBD2 as a possible D gene (6 bases). Germline V gene sequence: CDR1 SQVTM, CDR2 ANQGSEA. V was clipped by 7 bases and J by 6 bases, with 16 bases between them. The CDR3 has 13 amino acids.

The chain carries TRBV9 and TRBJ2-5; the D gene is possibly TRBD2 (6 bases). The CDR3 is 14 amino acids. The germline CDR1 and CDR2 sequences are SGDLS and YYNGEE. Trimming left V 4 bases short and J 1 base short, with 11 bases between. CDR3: CASSTRGFQETQYF. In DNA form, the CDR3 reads TGTGCCAGCAGCACCCGGGGGTTCCAAGAGACCCAGTACTTC.

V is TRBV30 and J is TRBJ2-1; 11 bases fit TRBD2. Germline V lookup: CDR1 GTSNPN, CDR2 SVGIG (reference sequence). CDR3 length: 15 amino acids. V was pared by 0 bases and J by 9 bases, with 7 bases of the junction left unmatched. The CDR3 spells CAWSVLVAGGVEQFF. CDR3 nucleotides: TGTGCCTGGAGTGTACTGGTAGCGGGAGGGGTTGAGCAGTTCTTC.

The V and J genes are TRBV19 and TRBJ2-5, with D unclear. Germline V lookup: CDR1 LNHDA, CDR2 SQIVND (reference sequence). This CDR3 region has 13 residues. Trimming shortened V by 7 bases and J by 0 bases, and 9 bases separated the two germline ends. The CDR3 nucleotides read TGTGCCAGTACAACCAGAAACCAAGAGACCCAGTACTTC. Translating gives CASTTRNQETQYF.

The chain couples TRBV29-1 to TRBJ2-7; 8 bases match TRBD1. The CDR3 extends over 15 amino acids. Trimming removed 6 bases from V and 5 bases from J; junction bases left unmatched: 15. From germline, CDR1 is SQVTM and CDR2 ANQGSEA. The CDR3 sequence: CSVSGDRPSRDEQYF. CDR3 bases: TGCAGCGTCAGTGGGGACAGGCCCTCCCGGGACGAGCAGTACTTC.

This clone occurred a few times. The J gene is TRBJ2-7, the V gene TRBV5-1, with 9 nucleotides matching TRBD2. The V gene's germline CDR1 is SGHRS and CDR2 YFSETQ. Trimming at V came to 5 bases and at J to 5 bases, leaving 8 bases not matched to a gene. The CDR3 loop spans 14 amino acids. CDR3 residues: CASRLAGGVDEQYF. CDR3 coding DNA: TGCGCCAGCAGACTGGCGGGAGGGGTCGACGAGCAGTACTTC.